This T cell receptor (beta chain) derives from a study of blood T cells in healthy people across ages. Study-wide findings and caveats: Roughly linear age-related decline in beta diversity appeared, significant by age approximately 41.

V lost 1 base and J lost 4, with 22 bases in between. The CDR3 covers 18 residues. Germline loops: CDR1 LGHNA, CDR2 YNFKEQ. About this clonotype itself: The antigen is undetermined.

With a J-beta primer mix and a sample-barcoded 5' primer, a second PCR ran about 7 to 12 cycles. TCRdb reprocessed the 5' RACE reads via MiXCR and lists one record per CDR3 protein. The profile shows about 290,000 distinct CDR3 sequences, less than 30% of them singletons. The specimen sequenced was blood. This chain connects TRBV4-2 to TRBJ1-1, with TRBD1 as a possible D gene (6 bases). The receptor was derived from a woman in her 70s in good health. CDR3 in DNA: TGTGCCAGCAGCCAAGCGGGGGCTGGTGGATCCCCAACCACTGAAGCTTTCTTT. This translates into CASSQAGAGGSPTTEAFF.